The next 11 T cell receptor beta chains were all read from a single sample in a study of early T cells in non-severe SARS-CoV-2 infection. TCRdb redid the calling of the 5' RACE reads with MiXCR, one entry per CDR3 protein. The table lists 40,000 to 45,000 distinct CDR3 sequences, approximately 10% of them singletons, with about 9.6% in the top ten. The material sequenced was whole blood. The receptors originated from an adult who was a healthcare worker with PCR-confirmed SARS-CoV-2 infection or an uninfected control (not recorded which).

V gene TRBV7-9 combines with J gene TRBJ2-1; either TRBD1 or TRBD2 may fit D (5 bases each). The germline V gene has CDR1 SEHNR and CDR2 FQNEAQ (reference sequence). This CDR3 region has 13 residues. The V gene lost 2 bases and the J gene lost 5 bases, with 7 bases spanning the gap. The CDR3 loop is CASSLPGHNEQFF. In nucleotides, the CDR3 is TGTGCCAGCAGCTTACCGGGACACAATGAGCAGTTCTTC.

This chain links TRBV19 with TRBJ1-1, with a weak D call TRBD1 (5 bases). CDR1 LNHDA and CDR2 SQIVND come from the germline V gene (reference sequence). Between the trimmed V and J ends, which lost 5 bases and 4 bases, there was a span of 20 bases. The CDR3 has 16 residues. The CDR3 coding sequence is TGTGCCAGTAGTTTCGGGTTTCGAGGGGCGAGCACTGAAGCTTTCTTT. Amino acid sequence: CASSFGFRGASTEAFF.

The chain couples TRBV2 to TRBJ2-7; D might be TRBD1 (5 bases). Trimming took off 4 bases at V and 12 bases at J, with 22 bases between the two ends. Germline V lookup: CDR1 SNHLY, CDR2 FYNNEI. The CDR3 is 14 residues long. DNA for the CDR3: TGTGCCAGCAGTGGGCAGTCGACGGCAGGGCGGAGGTACTTC. It specifies CASSGQSTAGRRYF.

The chain couples TRBV3-1 to TRBJ1-5; tentative D call: TRBD1 (5 bases). The V gene lost 3 bases and the J gene lost 3 bases, with 9 bases spanning the gap. Per the germline V gene, CDR1 is LGHDT and CDR2 is YNNKEL (reference sequence). The CDR3 has 14 residues. This chain's CDR3 is CASSHRGPNQPQHF. Here the CDR3 DNA reads TGTGCCAGCAGCCACCGGGGACCCAATCAGCCCCAGCATTTT.

This clonotype was observed a few times. The genes are TRBV19 and TRBJ1-5; 9 positions match TRBD1. After removal of 5 bases from V and 2 bases from J, the junction contained 7 bases not matched to a gene. In germline, CDR1 is LNHDA, CDR2 SQIVND (reference sequence). This CDR3 is built from 16 residues. The chain's CDR3 is CASSLTGTGRNQPQHF. The CDR3 DNA is TGTGCCAGTAGTCTCACCGGGACAGGGCGCAATCAGCCCCAGCATTTT.

This clonotype was detected only a few times. The V gene is TRBV27, the J gene TRBJ2-1, with 11 bases lining up with TRBD1. The ends lost 5 bases at V and 6 bases at J; junction bases unmatched: 9. The CDR3 totals 16 residues. Germline values: CDR1 MNHEY, CDR2 SMNVEV (reference sequence). CDR3 sequence (DNA): TGTGCCAGCAGTCTTCTGGGGACAGGGGGAGGCAATGAGCAGTTCTTC. It codes for CASSLLGTGGGNEQFF.

This clonotype was observed a handful of times. J is TRBJ1-2 and V is TRBV14; D is uncertain. The V gene lost 2 bases and the J gene lost 4 bases, with 5 bases spanning the gap. The CDR3 is made up of 12 amino acids. CDR1 and CDR2 from the germline V gene are SGHDN and FVKESK. CDR3 nucleotides: TGTGCCAGCAGCCAACGGACCTATGGCTACACCTTC. Amino acids: CASSQRTYGYTF.

The chain combines TRBV9 with TRBJ2-3, with 11 bases aligning to TRBD2. Germline CDR1 and CDR2: SGDLS and YYNGEE. The CDR3 runs 18 residues. V lost 2 bases to trimming and J lost 0 bases; unmatched junction nucleotides: 8. This CDR3 is CASSVRLAGGLSTDTQYF. The CDR3 bases are TGTGCCAGCAGCGTCAGGCTAGCGGGGGGACTCAGCACAGATACGCAGTATTTT. Complete variable domain (other parts from reference TRBV9 and TRBJ2-3): DSGVTQTPKHLITATGQRVTLRCSPRSGDLSVYWYQQSLDQGLQFLIQYYNGEERAKGNILERFSAQQFPDLHSELNLSSLELGDSALYFCASSVRLAGGLSTDTQYFGPGTRLTVL.

This clonotype was seen a few times. J is TRBJ2-7 and V is TRBV7-9, with D perhaps matching TRBD1 (5 bases). The CDR3 spans 18 residues. V was clipped by 5 bases and J by 3 bases, with 26 bases between them. CDR1 is SEHNR, CDR2 FQNEAQ, per germline (reference sequence). The CDR3 loop reads CASSPKLEDSSGIYEQYF. For the CDR3, the DNA is TGTGCCAGCAGCCCGAAACTGGAAGACAGTTCAGGGATCTACGAGCAGTACTTC.

This clonotype was seen many times. The chain has TRBV10-3 and TRBJ2-1; D is possibly TRBD2 (6 bases). CDR1 and CDR2 (germline): ENHRY, SYGVKD. CDR3 size: 11 residues. With 6 bases removed from V and 8 bases from J, the gap between germline ends came to 8 bases. The CDR3 spells CAIRRRDEQFF. The CDR3 DNA follows: TGTGCCATCAGGCGGAGGGATGAGCAGTTCTTC.

The chain employs TRBV29-1 and TRBJ1-2, with D perhaps matching TRBD1 (6 bases). The V gene lost 0 bases and the J gene lost 7 bases, with 15 bases spanning the gap. Looked up from germline, CDR1 is SQVTM and CDR2 is ANQGSEA. This CDR3 has 14 amino acids. The CDR3 loop is CSVEDQGSEAGYTF. DNA of the CDR3: TGCAGCGTTGAAGATCAGGGGTCTGAGGCTGGCTACACCTTC.